The 2 T cell receptor beta chains reported below all come from one sample, sequenced in a study of human T cells and chemical hapten exposure. TCRdb independently ran MiXCR on the RACE reads; one entry per CDR3 protein. The table records around 120,000 distinct CDR3 sequences, roughly an eighth of them present only once. Time point defined: patch test 1, 2 weeks after DPC sensitization. Regarding treatment: therapeutic diphenylcyclopropenone sensitization with weekly scalp DPC. The specimen was whole blood, collected in connection with sensitization to the hapten diphenylcyclopropenone (DPC). The receptor source for this set is a man in his late teens or twenties with alopecia areata. Some clones in this sample may be carry-over from other donors' samples.

The table lists this clonotype with many counts. This chain joins TRBV18 and TRBJ2-5; no firm D call. The CDR3 is 14 residues long. Trimming removed 0 bases from V and 0 bases from J, with 5 bases in between. From germline, CDR1 is KGHSH and CDR2 LQKENI. CDR3 amino acids: CASSPPSYQETQYF. The CDR3 DNA sequence: TGTGCCAGCTCACCACCTTCGTACCAAGAGACCCAGTACTTC.

CDR3 DNA sequence: TGCGCCAGCAGCTTGGAAGGGGACAGGGGCTATGGCTACACCTTC. Translating it yields CASSLEGDRGYGYTF. The V call is TRBV5-1, the J call TRBJ1-2, with TRBD1 identical over 10 bases. Germline trimming cut 0 bases from V and 4 bases from J; bases unmatched to any gene: 3. The germline CDR1 and CDR2 sequences are SGHRS and YFSETQ. The CDR3 sequence is 15 residues long.